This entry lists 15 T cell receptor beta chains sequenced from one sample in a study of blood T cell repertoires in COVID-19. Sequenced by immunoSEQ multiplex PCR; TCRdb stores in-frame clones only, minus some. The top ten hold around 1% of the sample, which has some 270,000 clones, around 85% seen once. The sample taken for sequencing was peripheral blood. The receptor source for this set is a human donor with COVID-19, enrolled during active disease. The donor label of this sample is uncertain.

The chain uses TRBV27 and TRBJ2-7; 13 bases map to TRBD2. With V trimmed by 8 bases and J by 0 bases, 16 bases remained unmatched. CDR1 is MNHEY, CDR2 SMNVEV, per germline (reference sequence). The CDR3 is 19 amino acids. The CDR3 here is CASESTTAGTSGASYEQYF. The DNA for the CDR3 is TGTGCCAGCGAAAGTACAACAGCCGGGACTAGCGGGGCCTCCTACGAGCAGTACTTC.

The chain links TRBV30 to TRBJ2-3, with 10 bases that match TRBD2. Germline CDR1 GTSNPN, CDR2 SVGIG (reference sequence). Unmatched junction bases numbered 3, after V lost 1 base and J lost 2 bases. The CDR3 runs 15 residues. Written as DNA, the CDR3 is TGTGCCTGGAGTGCCAGCGGGAGGGACACAGATACGCAGTATTTT. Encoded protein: CAWSASGRDTDTQYF.

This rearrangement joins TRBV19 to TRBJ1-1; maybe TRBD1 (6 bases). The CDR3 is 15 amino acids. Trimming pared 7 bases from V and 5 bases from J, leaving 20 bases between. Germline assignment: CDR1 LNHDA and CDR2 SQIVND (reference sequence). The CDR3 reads CASMSPGHPRTEAFF. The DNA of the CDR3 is TGTGCCAGTATGTCTCCGGGACACCCAAGGACTGAAGCTTTCTTT. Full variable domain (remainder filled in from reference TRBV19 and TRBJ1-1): DGGITQSPKYLFRKEGQNVTLSCEQNLNHDAMYWYRQDPGQGLRLIYYSQIVNDFQKGDIAEGYSVSREKKESFPLTVTSAQKNPTAFYLCASMSPGHPRTEAFFGQGTRLTVV.

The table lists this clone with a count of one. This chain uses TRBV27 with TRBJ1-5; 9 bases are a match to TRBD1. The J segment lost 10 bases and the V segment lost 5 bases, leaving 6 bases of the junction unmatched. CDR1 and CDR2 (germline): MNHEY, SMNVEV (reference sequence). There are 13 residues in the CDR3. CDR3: CASSDRGSAPQHF. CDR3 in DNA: TGTGCCAGCAGTGACAGGGGGTCCGCCCCCCAGCATTTT.

The CDR3 reads CASSLARGDSRTDNEQFF. The CDR3 nucleotides read TGTGCCAGCAGCTTAGCCAGGGGGGATAGCAGAACGGACAATGAGCAGTTCTTC. The J gene is TRBJ2-1, the V gene TRBV7-9; D is possibly TRBD1 (7 bases). Germline V gives CDR1 SEHNR, CDR2 FQNEAQ (reference sequence). The V gene lost 0 bases and the J gene lost 5 bases, with 20 bases spanning the gap. The CDR3 consists of 18 residues.

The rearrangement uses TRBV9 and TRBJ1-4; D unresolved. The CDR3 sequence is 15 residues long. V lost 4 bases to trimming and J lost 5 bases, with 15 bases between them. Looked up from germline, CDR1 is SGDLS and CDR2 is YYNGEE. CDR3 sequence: CASSPRESFNEKLFF. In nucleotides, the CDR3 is TGTGCCAGCAGCCCCCGGGAGAGTTTCAATGAAAAACTGTTTTTT.

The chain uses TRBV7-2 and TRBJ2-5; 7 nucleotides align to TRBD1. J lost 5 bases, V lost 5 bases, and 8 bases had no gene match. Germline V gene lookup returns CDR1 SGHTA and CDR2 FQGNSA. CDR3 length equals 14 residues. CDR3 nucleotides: TGTGCCAGCAGCCACCCCACAGGGGAGGAGACCCAGTACTTC. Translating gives CASSHPTGEETQYF.

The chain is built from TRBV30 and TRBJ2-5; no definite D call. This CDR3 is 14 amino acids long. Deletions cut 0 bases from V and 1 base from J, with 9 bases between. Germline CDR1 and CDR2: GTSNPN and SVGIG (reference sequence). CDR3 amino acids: CAWSVLIFQETQYF. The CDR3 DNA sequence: TGTGCCTGGAGTGTACTAATCTTCCAAGAGACCCAGTACTTC. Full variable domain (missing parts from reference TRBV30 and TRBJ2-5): SQTIHQWPATLVQPVGSPLSLECTVEGTSNPNLYWYRQAAGRGLQLLFYSVGIGQISSEVPQNLSASRPQDRQFILSSKKLLLSDSGFYLCAWSVLIFQETQYFGPGTRLLVL.

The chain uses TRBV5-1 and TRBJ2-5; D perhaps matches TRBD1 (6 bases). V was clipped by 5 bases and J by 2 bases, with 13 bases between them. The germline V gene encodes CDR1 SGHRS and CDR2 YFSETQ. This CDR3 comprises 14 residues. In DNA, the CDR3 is TGCGCCAGCAGGGCCAATCAGGGGCAAGAGACCCAGTACTTC. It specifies CASRANQGQETQYF.

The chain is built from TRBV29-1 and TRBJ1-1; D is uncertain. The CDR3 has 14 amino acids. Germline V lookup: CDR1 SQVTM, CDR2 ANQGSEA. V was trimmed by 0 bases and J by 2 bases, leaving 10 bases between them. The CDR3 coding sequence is TGCAGCGTTGAAGAAGGAACGGGTAACACTGAAGCTTTCTTT. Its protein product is CSVEEGTGNTEAFF.

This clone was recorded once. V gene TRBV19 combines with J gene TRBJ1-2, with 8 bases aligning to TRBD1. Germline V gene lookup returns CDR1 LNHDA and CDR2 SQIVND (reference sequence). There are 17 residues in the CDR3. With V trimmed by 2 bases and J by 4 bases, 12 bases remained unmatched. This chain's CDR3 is CASSIPGTGGIVYGYTF. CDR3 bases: TGTGCCAGTAGTATACCCGGGACAGGTGGGATTGTCTATGGCTACACCTTC.

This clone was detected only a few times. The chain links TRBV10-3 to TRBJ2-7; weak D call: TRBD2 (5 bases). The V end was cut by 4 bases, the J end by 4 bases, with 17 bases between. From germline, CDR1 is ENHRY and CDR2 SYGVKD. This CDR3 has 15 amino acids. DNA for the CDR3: TGTGCCATCAGTGGAGGGCCTCCTACACTGTACGAGCAGTACTTC. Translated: CAISGGPPTLYEQYF.

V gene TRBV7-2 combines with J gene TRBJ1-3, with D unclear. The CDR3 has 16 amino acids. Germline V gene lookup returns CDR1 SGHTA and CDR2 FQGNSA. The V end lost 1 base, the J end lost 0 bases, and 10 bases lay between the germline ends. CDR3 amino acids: CASSLVAATSGNTIYF. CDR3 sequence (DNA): TGTGCCAGCAGCTTAGTAGCAGCCACCTCTGGAAACACCATATATTTT.

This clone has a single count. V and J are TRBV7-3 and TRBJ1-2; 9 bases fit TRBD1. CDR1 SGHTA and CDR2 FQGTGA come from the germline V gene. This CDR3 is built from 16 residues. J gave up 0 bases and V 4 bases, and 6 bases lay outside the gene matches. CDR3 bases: TGTGCCAGCAGCTCACTCGGACAGGGGTCTAACTATGGCTACACCTTC. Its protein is CASSSLGQGSNYGYTF.

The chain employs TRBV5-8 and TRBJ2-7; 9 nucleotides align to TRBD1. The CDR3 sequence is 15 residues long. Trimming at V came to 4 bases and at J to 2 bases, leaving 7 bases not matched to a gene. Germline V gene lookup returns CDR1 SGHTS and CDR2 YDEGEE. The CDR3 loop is CASSKRGTGTYEQYF. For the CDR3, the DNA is TGTGCCAGCAGCAAACGCGGGACAGGGACCTACGAGCAGTACTTC. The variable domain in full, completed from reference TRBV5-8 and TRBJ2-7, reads EAGVTQSPTHLIKTRGQQATLRCSPISGHTSVYWYQQALGLGLQFLLWYDEGEERNRGNFPPRFSGRQFPNYSSELNVNALELEDSALYLCASSKRGTGTYEQYFGPGTRLTVT.